This T cell receptor (beta chain) was captured in a study of T cell clonotyping in hematopoietic cell transplantation (dated by TCRdb to the early 2020s). Broadly, across the study: Blood from recipients was drawn roughly 28 days before transplant, then again at days 30, 100 and 180 after transplant. The study collected some 150 blood samples from some 35 consecutive transplant recipients and their related donors. Recruitment of patients ran from late 2015 to early 2017, and follow-up continued until late 2020 or until death. For 5 patients, samples taken at the onset of acute graft-versus-host disease were compared with samples from patients who never developed GVHD. Paper-wide results and their limitations: A decrease in recipient TCR diversity was observed after transplant, and a progressive increase in pathologically expanded clonotypes was seen from day 30 to day 180. Recipient repertoires showed only a small fraction of overlap with donor repertoires, and over 95% appeared de novo at the given depth. Donor and pretransplant recipient Inverse Simpson Index values predicted broader posttransplant TCR repertoire diversity. The sample size was limited and the cells went unsorted, which meant the CD4 and CD8 repertoire contributions could not be told apart.

The germline ends are 14 bases apart after V is trimmed by 0 bases and J by 3 bases. Its CDR3 holds 16 amino acids, cysteine through phenylalanine. Only the CDR3 DNA stays, 48 bases, in frame from base 1. According to the germline V gene (reference sequence), CDR1 reads SEHNR and CDR2 reads FQNEAQ. What the time point label conveys for this sample: recipient sample taken at acute GVHD onset. Nuclei Lysis Solution was used to extract genomic DNA from fresh or cryopreserved unfractionated peripheral blood mononuclear cells. In the case of this clone: Its antigen is unknown. Base qualities are not recorded, but no much larger clone differs from it by a single base.

The immunoSEQ assay, a bias-controlled multiplex PCR with V- and J-specific primers, was used to amplify TCR beta CDR3 regions from genomic DNA. In a second PCR step, the CDR3 amplicons were tagged with a proprietary barcode plus Illumina adapter sequences. An Illumina MiSeq instrument was used for sequencing of the CDR3 libraries. In the authors' own workflow: Export and quality control were handled in immunoSEQ Analyzer 3.0, while downstream analyses relied on R Bioconductor and Immunarch. Only productive rearrangements in the normalized downsampled data set went into calculating the repertoire metrics. In the normalized cohort, a clonotype counted as pathologically expanded if the clonotype was larger than 5 templates. The Inverse Simpson Index served as the measure of repertoire diversity. To capture all clonotypes, the CMV-specificity analyses were run on the non-normalized data set. Not all clones reach the TCRdb copy of this immuneACCESS table, which keeps in-frame sequences only. Checked studies attribute under half of the gap to unresolved V genes and leave the rest unexplained. For V, J and clone size, that table is used; D and trimming come from the DNA. Present in this sample are some 8,400 clones, less than 90% of which were seen just once. The ten largest clones capture 4% to 5% of the sample.

Sequencing used peripheral blood mononuclear cells, obtained at the time of graft-versus-host disease after allogeneic stem cell transplant. The chain employs TRBV7-9 and TRBJ1-1; the D gene lacks a confident call. The sequence was collected from a male patient between 60 and 69 years old who had an allogeneic stem cell transplant from a related donor, so the T cells may come from the graft donor. Some clones in this sample may be carry-over from other donors' samples. The DNA sequence follows: TGTGCCAGCAGCTTAGCCCCGGACCCTACGGACACTGAAGCTTTCTTT. Translated, this gives CASSLAPDPTDTEAFF.